Each of the 30 T cell receptor beta chains below was sequenced from the same sample in a study of CD8+ T cells in alopecia areata. cDNA prepared by RNA extraction and subsequent reverse transcription served as the template for sequencing. Produced via immunoSEQ multiplex PCR; TCRdb's table is partial and in-frame only. The data contain approximately 89,000 clones, roughly 51% of them seen just once; the ten biggest clones take up approximately 5.4%. Material: NKG2D-high CD8+ T cells sorted from blood. These receptors came from a human donor with alopecia areata.

This clone was recorded a few times. The chain combines TRBV15 with TRBJ2-5; perhaps TRBD2 as D (6 bases). Germline CDR1 and CDR2: LNHNV and YYDKDF (reference sequence). Trimming removed 6 bases at V and 3 bases at J, with 11 bases between. The CDR3 is 13 residues long. This CDR3 is CATRSREKETQYF. CDR3 sequence (DNA): TGTGCCACCAGGTCACGGGAGAAAGAGACCCAGTACTTC.

This clone was seen a single time. The chain is built from TRBV4-1 and TRBJ2-7; no definite D call. The germline gives CDR1 MGHRA, CDR2 YSYEKL. Trimming pared 0 bases from V and 0 bases from J, leaving 9 bases between. The CDR3 runs 15 residues. CDR3 amino acids: CASSQEPGFSYEQYF. The CDR3 nucleotides are TGCGCCAGCAGCCAAGAACCCGGATTCTCCTACGAGCAGTACTTC.

This clone has a handful of counts. The V call is TRBV4-1, the J call TRBJ2-3; D unresolved. Germline values: CDR1 MGHRA, CDR2 YSYEKL. Trimming shortened V by 1 base and J by 0 bases, and 5 bases separated the two germline ends. This CDR3 is 14 amino acids long. The CDR3 bases are TGCGCCAGCAGCCAAGCCGGTAGCACAGATACGCAGTATTTT. Translation gives CASSQAGSTDTQYF.

The V and J genes are TRBV5-6 and TRBJ2-3, with TRBD1 matching 9 bases. Germline V CDR1 and CDR2: SGHDT, YYEEEE. Losses at the gene ends were 7 bases for V and 3 bases for J; bases not matched to a gene: 3. This CDR3 is 13 amino acids long. For the CDR3, the DNA is TGTGCCAGCGGGACAGGGATAACAGATACGCAGTATTTT. This sequence encodes CASGTGITDTQYF.

This clone has ten or more counts. V gene TRBV7-9 combines with J gene TRBJ1-5; no clear D. The length of the CDR3 is 12 residues. The germline CDR1 and CDR2 sequences are SEHNR and FQNEAQ (reference sequence). The ends were cut back, 1 base at V and 9 bases at J, with 7 bases in the middle. The CDR3 sequence: CASSLGGGPQHF. CDR3 DNA: TGTGCCAGCAGCTTAGGGGGTGGGCCCCAGCATTTT.

This chain joins TRBV5-6 and TRBJ2-7; TRBD1 aligns across 11 bases. There are 14 residues in the CDR3. V was clipped by 4 bases and J by 2 bases; unmatched bases: 2. In germline, CDR1 is SGHDT, CDR2 YYEEEE. CDR3 DNA sequence: TGTGCCAGCAGCAAGGGACAGGGGGCCTACGAGCAGTACTTC. This translates into CASSKGQGAYEQYF.

This chain uses TRBV30 with TRBJ1-1; TRBD1 might be the D (5 bases). In germline, CDR1 is GTSNPN, CDR2 SVGIG (reference sequence). The CDR3 runs 13 residues. Trimming pared 2 bases from V and 6 bases from J, leaving 13 bases between. For the CDR3, the DNA is TGTGCCTGGAGTAGAAGCCAGGGCCCTGAAGCTTTCTTT. This sequence encodes CAWSRSQGPEAFF.

V is TRBV7-8 and J is TRBJ2-4, with a possible D match to TRBD1 (6 bases). The germline V gene has CDR1 SGHVS and CDR2 FQNEAQ. Trimming cost V 7 bases and J 0 bases, with 19 bases left between them. CDR3 size: 17 residues. The CDR3 reads CASTDSQILLAKNIQYF. In nucleotides, the CDR3 is TGTGCCAGCACGGACAGTCAGATACTGCTAGCCAAAAACATTCAGTACTTC.

This clone was detected once. The CDR3 nucleotides are TGTGCCAGCAGCATCGACATGGCTGGCGAGCAGTACTTC. Amino acids: CASSIDMAGEQYF. The chain couples TRBV11-2 to TRBJ2-7, with D uncertain. CDR1 is SGHAT, CDR2 FQNNGV, per germline. CDR3 length: 13 amino acids. With 5 bases removed from V and 6 bases from J, the gap between germline ends came to 14 bases.

This clone was picked up a small number of times. J is TRBJ2-1 and V is TRBV28; no clear D gene. Trimming left V 5 bases short and J 6 bases short, with 20 bases between. This CDR3 has 16 amino acids. CDR1 and CDR2 from the germline V gene are MDHEN and SYDVKM. CDR3 residues: CASSPPQITTVNEQFF. CDR3 nucleotides: TGTGCCAGCAGTCCACCACAGATCACTACGGTCAATGAGCAGTTCTTC.

The chain couples TRBV30 to TRBJ2-2, with 7 positions matching TRBD1. The CDR3 covers 13 residues. From germline, CDR1 is GTSNPN and CDR2 SVGIG (reference sequence). After removal of 4 bases from V and 1 base from J, the junction contained 0 bases not matched to a gene. CDR3 nucleotides: TGTGCCTGGACAGGGGGGAACACCGGGGAGCTGTTTTTT. Its protein product is CAWTGGNTGELFF.

This chain links TRBV6-5 with TRBJ2-1; D is possibly TRBD2 (5 bases). V lost 5 bases and J lost 6, with 5 bases in between. Germline CDR1 MNHEY, CDR2 SVGAGI. The CDR3 consists of 11 residues. CDR3 DNA sequence: TGTGCCAGCAGTGAGGGCAATGAGCAGTTCTTC. It translates to CASSEGNEQFF.

The rearrangement links TRBV7-9 to TRBJ1-1, with D perhaps matching TRBD1 (5 bases). The CDR3 is 15 residues long. Trimming took 6 bases from V and 1 from J, leaving 15 bases between them. Germline CDR1 SEHNR, CDR2 FQNEAQ (reference sequence). CDR3 in amino acids: CASRYPDRGNTEAFF. CDR3 nucleotides: TGTGCCAGCAGATATCCCGACAGAGGGAACACTGAAGCTTTCTTT.

There are a few counts of this clone. The gene calls are TRBV14 and TRBJ2-1; D is unclear. Trimming took off 3 bases at V and 0 bases at J, with 12 bases between the two ends. Germline loops: CDR1 SGHDN, CDR2 FVKESK. CDR3 length: 16 residues. Here the CDR3 DNA reads TGTGCCAGCAGCCACGTCGCTTGGGGCTCCTACAATGAGCAGTTCTTC. It specifies CASSHVAWGSYNEQFF.

The rearrangement uses TRBV6-5 and TRBJ2-1; D may be TRBD1 or TRBD2 (5 bases each). Germline V gives CDR1 MNHEY, CDR2 SVGAGI. The CDR3 spans 14 residues. The germline V and J ends were trimmed by 8 bases and 7 bases, with 18 bases remaining between them. DNA of the CDR3: TGTGCCAGCTCTCGGGGCCCCTGGGGGAATGAGCAGTTCTTC. Translating it yields CASSRGPWGNEQFF.

The rearrangement uses TRBV13 and TRBJ2-1; D is perhaps TRBD1 (6 bases). This CDR3 has 12 residues. The V and J ends lost 5 bases and 8 bases respectively, with 10 bases between them. Germline-derived CDR1 and CDR2 are PRHDT and FYEKMQ (reference sequence). The DNA for the CDR3 is TGTGCCAGCAGCCCACAGGGCCATGAGCAGTTCTTC. Translated: CASSPQGHEQFF.

This sequence joins TRBV28 and TRBJ2-3; 7 positions agree with TRBD2. CDR1 MDHEN and CDR2 SYDVKM come from the germline V gene. Trimming at V came to 3 bases and at J to 5 bases, leaving 11 bases not matched to a gene. This CDR3 has 16 residues. CDR3 sequence reads: CASSLRGRAALDTQYF. CDR3 nucleotides: TGTGCCAGCAGTTTGAGAGGGAGGGCCGCCTTAGATACGCAGTATTTT.

J is TRBJ2-1 and V is TRBV30; possible D gene TRBD2, 5 bases. Germline V CDR1 and CDR2: GTSNPN, SVGIG (reference sequence). CDR3 length: 12 residues. Trimming left V 5 bases short and J 16 bases short, with 21 bases between. The CDR3 region is CAWSRYGLPGFF. DNA for the CDR3: TGTGCCTGGTCGAGGTACGGACTCCCTGGTTTCTTC.

This rearrangement joins TRBV28 to TRBJ2-7, with a possible D match to TRBD1 (6 bases). The CDR3 is 14 amino acids. Germline V gene data show CDR1 as MDHEN and CDR2 as SYDVKM. The germline V and J ends were trimmed by 3 bases and 3 bases, with 12 bases remaining between them. The CDR3 DNA reads as TGTGCCAGCAGTTTCCGACAGGTTATCTACGAGCAGTACTTC. Translation: CASSFRQVIYEQYF.

This clone was counted a few times. V is TRBV28 and J is TRBJ1-5; D possibly corresponds to TRBD1 (5 bases). The CDR3 has 14 residues. Germline V gene data show CDR1 as MDHEN and CDR2 as SYDVKM. Trimming cost V 3 bases and J 1 base, with 7 bases left between them. Here the CDR3 DNA reads TGTGCCAGCAGTTTGTCAGGGAGCAATCAGCCCCAGCATTTT. As protein: CASSLSGSNQPQHF.

This clone was found once. The J gene is TRBJ2-2, the V gene TRBV28, with 10 positions matching TRBD1. In germline, CDR1 is MDHEN, CDR2 SYDVKM. CDR3 size: 15 residues. V lost 7 bases to trimming and J lost 3 bases; unmatched junction nucleotides: 5. The CDR3 DNA is TGTGCCAGCACTTCCGGGACAGGGGACACCGGGGAGCTGTTTTTT. This gives the protein CASTSGTGDTGELFF.

This clone has more than one count but fewer than ten. The genes are TRBV29-1 and TRBJ2-5, with D maybe TRBD1 (6 bases). The germline V gene has CDR1 SQVTM and CDR2 ANQGSEA. Deletions cut 8 bases from V and 3 bases from J, with 10 bases between. The CDR3 is 11 residues long. The CDR3 DNA follows: TGCAGCCCCCGGACAGAAGAGACCCAGTACTTC. Its protein product is CSPRTEETQYF.

The chain recombines TRBV28 with TRBJ2-3; the match to TRBD2 covers 12 bases. The V and J ends lost 5 bases and 1 base, in that order; junction bases with no gene match: 16. Germline V gene data show CDR1 as MDHEN and CDR2 as SYDVKM. CDR3 length: 20 residues. The CDR3 protein is CASSPSTSGGPRPGTDTQYF. The CDR3 DNA sequence: TGTGCCAGCAGTCCATCGACTAGCGGGGGCCCGCGGCCTGGCACAGATACGCAGTATTTT.

The chain couples TRBV2 to TRBJ2-2; 7 positions agree with TRBD2. The germline V gene has CDR1 SNHLY and CDR2 FYNNEI. With V trimmed by 4 bases and J by 3 bases, 5 bases remained unmatched. The CDR3 sequence is 15 residues long. CDR3 sequence: CASSGGLPHTGELFF. CDR3 DNA sequence: TGTGCCAGCAGTGGGGGACTACCGCACACCGGGGAGCTGTTTTTT.

In DNA, the CDR3 is TGCAGCGTTAGGACAGGGAGGAATGAAAAACTGTTTTTT. Encoded protein: CSVRTGRNEKLFF. The J gene is TRBJ1-4, the V gene TRBV29-1; TRBD1 matches 8 bases. The CDR3 runs 13 residues. Germline CDR1 and CDR2: SQVTM and ANQGSEA. Trimming at V came to 5 bases and at J to 5 bases, leaving 4 bases not matched to a gene. The whole variable domain, remainder taken from reference TRBV29-1 and TRBJ1-4, is SAVISQKPSRDICQRGTSLTIQCQVDSQVTMMFWYRQQPGQSLTLIATANQGSEATYESGFVIDKFPISRPNLTFSTLTVSNMSPEDSSIYLCSVRTGRNEKLFFGSGTQLSVL.

V and J are TRBV7-9 and TRBJ2-7, with D possibly TRBD2 on 5 matching bases. Trimming took 5 bases from V and 4 from J, leaving 6 bases between them. The CDR3 is 11 amino acids. Germline CDR1 is SEHNR and CDR2 is FQNEAQ (reference sequence). The CDR3 region is CASSPGYEQYF. CDR3 DNA sequence: TGTGCCAGCAGCCCGGGGTACGAGCAGTACTTC.

This rearrangement joins TRBV7-2 to TRBJ1-1; TRBD1 is a possible D gene (5 bases). The germline V gene has CDR1 SGHTA and CDR2 FQGNSA. The CDR3 is made up of 13 amino acids. Trimming removed 5 bases at V and 1 base at J, with 8 bases between. CDR3 in DNA: TGTGCCAGCAGCCTCGGGGCGAACACTGAAGCTTTCTTT. It is translated as CASSLGANTEAFF. The whole variable domain, filled in from reference TRBV7-2 and TRBJ1-1, reads GAGVSQSPSNKVTEKGKDVELRCDPISGHTALYWYRQSLGQGLEFLIYFQGNSAPDKSGLPSDRFSAERTGGSVSTLTIQRTQQEDSAVYLCASSLGANTEAFFGQGTRLTVV.

The CDR3, as DNA: TGTGCCAGCGGGTCCCTCCGGAAGGTTGAGCAGTTCTTC. Translation: CASGSLRKVEQFF. The rearrangement joins TRBV2 to TRBJ2-1; D is undetermined. This CDR3 is 13 amino acids long. V lost 8 bases and J 9 bases, leaving 17 bases between the germline ends. Germline V CDR1 and CDR2: SNHLY, FYNNEI.

The rearrangement joins TRBV27 to TRBJ2-7; D is possibly TRBD2 (6 bases). This CDR3 spans 15 amino acids. The V gene's germline CDR1 is MNHEY and CDR2 SMNVEV (reference sequence). V shed 6 bases and J shed 0 bases, with 15 bases lying between them. The CDR3 region has the DNA TGTGCCAGCAGCGAGACGTTAGCGGTCTCCTACGAGCAGTACTTC. This sequence encodes CASSETLAVSYEQYF.

The chain uses TRBV4-3 and TRBJ2-3; tentatively, D is TRBD2 (7 bases). CDR1 LGHNA and CDR2 YSLEER come from the germline V gene. With 0 bases removed from V and 3 bases from J, the gap between germline ends came to 10 bases. The CDR3 has 15 amino acids. The CDR3 loop reads CASSQEGGGTDTQYF. The CDR3 DNA reads TGCGCCAGCAGCCAAGAAGGGGGAGGGACAGATACGCAGTATTTT.